This T cell receptor beta chain comes out of a study of blood T cell repertoires in COVID-19. Enrolled through a virtual design, the participants were between roughly 18 and 89 years of age and came from about two dozen US areas. Recovered status applied to Cohort 3 donors who had two consecutive negative PCRs. It also applied to those with clearance or with symptom resolution. Authors' methods: Reference gene primer amplification gave estimated nucleated cell counts. TCRdb's copy holds only in-frame clones and misses some; the assay was immunoSEQ multiplex PCR. V and J calls plus clone size are reproduced from that table; the DNA served to infer D and trimming. The sample lists about 250,000 clones; approximately 90% were seen once. Sequenced: PBMCs or T cells enriched from blood (not recorded which). This sequence originates from a middle-aged man who had recovered from COVID-19.

The CDR3 sequence is CASSSHRGTNEKLFF. CDR3 coding DNA: TGTGCCAGCAGCTCGCACAGGGGAACTAATGAAAAACTGTTTTTT. This chain joins TRBV7-8 and TRBJ1-4, with 7 bases aligning to TRBD1. Trimming at V came to 4 bases and at J to 1 base, leaving 3 bases not matched to a gene. The germline V gene encodes CDR1 SGHVS and CDR2 FQNEAQ. CDR3 size: 15 residues.